This TCR beta chain derives from a study of T cell responses to AZD1222 COVID-19 vaccine. The assay was immunoSEQ multiplex PCR, and TCRdb's table has in-frame clones only and misses some. The top ten hold roughly 10% of the sample, which has about 100,000 clones, over 75% seen once. Germline assignment: CDR1 LNHDA and CDR2 SQIVND (reference sequence). V shed 6 bases and J shed 7 bases, with 16 bases lying between them. The CDR3 spans 14 residues. V is TRBV19 and J is TRBJ2-1; D uncertain. The specimen was peripheral blood, collected 28 days after the second AZD1222 dose. The receptor comes from an adult who received the AZD1222 COVID-19 vaccine. The CDR3: CASSPIHGSNEQFF. The CDR3 DNA reads TGTGCCAGTAGCCCTATCCATGGGTCGAATGAGCAGTTCTTC. The full variable domain, its missing parts supplied by reference TRBV19 and TRBJ2-1, is DGGITQSPKYLFRKEGQNVTLSCEQNLNHDAMYWYRQDPGQGLRLIYYSQIVNDFQKGDIAEGYSVSREKKESFPLTVTSAQKNPTAFYLCASSPIHGSNEQFFGPGTRLTVL.